Sequencing of this T cell receptor (beta chain) was carried out in a study of blood T cells in healthy people across ages. This clonotype came up a few times. Primers used in a second PCR of about 6 to 11 cycles were a sample-barcoded 5' primer and a J-beta primer mix. TCRdb re-analysed the 5' RACE reads in MiXCR, keeping a single row per CDR3 protein. The sample shows fewer than 600,000 distinct CDR3 sequences, about 27% of them seen only once. The same data also went into a second study, on T cells of mothers and their children. As that study records: In unrelated and related pairs, TCR recombination output is shaped in a similar way by thymic selection.

This TCR was recovered from a boy younger than 10 in good health. The sequenced material came from blood.

The CDR3 region has the DNA TGTGCCAGCAGCTTGGGGTTAGCGGGCTTCTACGAGCAGTACTTC. Translated, it gives CASSLGLAGFYEQYF. The V and J genes are TRBV5-8 and TRBJ2-7; TRBD2 matches 7 bases. The V and J ends lost 0 bases and 3 bases, in that order; junction bases with no gene match: 6. This CDR3 is 15 amino acids long. Germline assignment: CDR1 SGHTS and CDR2 YDEGEE.